The 20 T cell receptor beta chains listed next were all sequenced from one sample in a study of blood T cell repertoires in COVID-19. The table came from immunoSEQ multiplex PCR; TCRdb's copy has only in-frame clones and leaves some out. This table holds roughly 330,000 clones, approximately 88% found once. The specimen was PBMCs or T cells enriched from blood (not recorded which). The source of these receptors is a man aged 30 to 45 who had recovered from COVID-19.

The chain carries TRBV5-4 and TRBJ2-2, with 13 bases identical to TRBD2. CDR3 length equals 18 residues. In germline, CDR1 is SGHNT, CDR2 YYREEE (reference sequence). After removal of 0 bases from V and 7 bases from J, the junction contained 9 bases not matched to a gene. The CDR3 is CASSLALAGGPGDGELFF. CDR3 in DNA: TGTGCCAGCAGCTTGGCACTAGCGGGGGGGCCTGGGGACGGGGAGCTGTTTTTT.

This clone came up once. The chain is built from TRBV5-1 and TRBJ2-5; the D gene is possibly TRBD1 (6 bases). Trimming shortened V by 3 bases and J by 4 bases, and 16 bases separated the two germline ends. This CDR3 comprises 15 residues. The germline gives CDR1 SGHRS, CDR2 YFSETQ. The CDR3 here is CASSSNRVDIETQYF. CDR3 DNA: TGCGCCAGCAGCTCAAACAGGGTGGATATAGAGACCCAGTACTTC.

This rearrangement joins TRBV10-3 to TRBJ1-3; D might be TRBD1 (6 bases). CDR1 and CDR2 (germline): ENHRY, SYGVKD. The V and J ends lost 0 bases and 0 bases respectively, with 9 bases between them. This CDR3 region has 16 residues. CDR3 loop: CAISESGQRSGNTIYF. The DNA for the CDR3 is TGTGCCATCAGTGAGTCGGGACAACGCTCTGGAAACACCATATATTTT.

The chain combines TRBV15 with TRBJ2-1; 10 nucleotides line up with TRBD2. This CDR3 region has 17 residues. The germline V gene has CDR1 LNHNV and CDR2 YYDKDF (reference sequence). J gave up 3 bases and V 1 base, and 6 bases lay outside the gene matches. CDR3 loop: CATSRVLVAGGYNEQFF. CDR3 bases: TGTGCCACCAGCAGAGTTTTGGTAGCGGGGGGCTACAATGAGCAGTTCTTC. The full variable domain, in which reference TRBV15 and TRBJ2-1 provide the parts outside the CDR3, is DAMVIQNPRYQVTQFGKPVTLSCSQTLNHNVMYWYQQKSSQAPKLLFHYYDKDFNNEADTPDNFQSRRPNTSFCFLDIRSPGLGDTAMYLCATSRVLVAGGYNEQFFGPGTRLTVL.

The chain links TRBV28 to TRBJ2-2, with 12 positions matching TRBD1. CDR3 size: 16 residues. The V gene's germline CDR1 is MDHEN and CDR2 SYDVKM. V lost 6 bases to trimming and J lost 7 bases; unmatched junction nucleotides: 9. The CDR3 region has the DNA TGTGCCAGCAGGCTGGGACAGGGGGCGTTGGGCGGGGAGCTGTTTTTT. Translating it yields CASRLGQGALGGELFF.

Regarding this clone: This sample also contains other DNA sequences that code for the same CDR3. This chain uses TRBV19 with TRBJ1-1, with 7 nucleotides matching TRBD1. Trimming at V came to 6 bases and at J to 4 bases, leaving 5 bases not matched to a gene. Looked up from germline, CDR1 is LNHDA and CDR2 is SQIVND (reference sequence). This CDR3 comprises 13 residues. This CDR3 is CASREGAGTEAFF. DNA for the CDR3: TGTGCCAGTAGGGAGGGGGCGGGCACTGAAGCTTTCTTT.

This clone appeared once. The chain couples TRBV24-1 to TRBJ1-5; D ambiguous. Germline V gene data show CDR1 as KGHDR and CDR2 as SFDVKD. This CDR3 region has 12 residues. Trimming removed 3 bases at V and 8 bases at J, with 7 bases between. The chain's CDR3 is CATSDPGKPQHF. The CDR3 DNA sequence: TGTGCCACCAGTGATCCGGGGAAGCCCCAGCATTTT.

The chain carries TRBV5-1 and TRBJ2-1, with TRBD2 matching 8 bases. The germline gives CDR1 SGHRS, CDR2 YFSETQ. The CDR3 extends over 15 amino acids. J was trimmed by 4 bases and V by 2 bases; bases with no gene match: 5. CDR3 in amino acids: CASSFGLASYNEQFF. The CDR3 DNA sequence: TGCGCCAGCAGCTTCGGACTAGCCTCTTACAATGAGCAGTTCTTC.

This chain's CDR3 is CATSDSSGTGPRETTYEQYF. As DNA, the CDR3 is TGTGCCACCAGTGATTCATCCGGGACAGGGCCGCGAGAGACAACCTACGAGCAGTACTTC. The chain links TRBV24-1 to TRBJ2-7, with 9 bases matching TRBD1. The trim removed 2 bases at V and 2 bases at J, leaving 18 bases unmatched. CDR1 is KGHDR, CDR2 SFDVKD, per germline. This CDR3 contains 20 residues.

This clone was detected only a few times. V and J are TRBV28 and TRBJ1-2, with 7 bases lining up with TRBD1. Germline lookup yields CDR1 MDHEN and CDR2 SYDVKM. The CDR3 is made up of 13 amino acids. The junction had 5 bases not matched to a gene; V was cut back by 8 bases and J by 2 bases. CDR3 bases: TGTGCCAGCCGATTACAGGGGAACTATGGCTACACCTTC. It specifies CASRLQGNYGYTF.

Ten or more counts support this clone. The genes are TRBV6-4 and TRBJ2-3; 9 nucleotides match TRBD2. The V gene end was trimmed by 4 bases and the J gene end by 1 base; junction bases not matched to a gene: 3. The CDR3 runs to 15 residues. CDR1 is MRHNA, CDR2 SNTAGT, per germline. CDR3 nucleotide sequence: TGTGCCAGCAGTGCTTTAGCGGGGGGCACAGATACGCAGTATTTT. As protein: CASSALAGGTDTQYF.

The chain combines TRBV9 with TRBJ1-2, with D possibly matching TRBD1 (6 bases). The CDR3 length is 15 residues. V gave up 0 bases and J gave up 3 bases, with 12 bases separating them. The germline gives CDR1 SGDLS, CDR2 YYNGEE. The CDR3 reads CASSVARTAHYGYTF. In DNA, the CDR3 is TGTGCCAGCAGCGTAGCTCGGACAGCTCACTATGGCTACACCTTC.

The V call is TRBV2, the J call TRBJ1-4; 7 bases agree with TRBD1. CDR1 and CDR2 (germline): SNHLY, FYNNEI. The CDR3 spans 13 residues. V was clipped by 7 bases and J by 5 bases; unmatched bases: 4. As DNA, the CDR3 is TGTGCCAGCAATCCGGGACAGAATGAAAAACTGTTTTTT. Translated, it gives CASNPGQNEKLFF.

The chain couples TRBV9 to TRBJ2-1, with a possible D match to TRBD2 (7 bases). Germline V CDR1 and CDR2: SGDLS, YYNGEE. This CDR3 has 16 amino acids. Trimming pared 4 bases from V and 7 bases from J, leaving 21 bases between. CDR3 nucleotides: TGTGCCAGCAGCCCGCCGTTGGGGGGGCCTTGGAATGAGCAGTTCTTC. It translates to CASSPPLGGPWNEQFF.

This chain connects TRBV10-3 to TRBJ2-7; TRBD2 agrees at 7 bases. V lost 4 bases and J lost 1; bases outside the gene matches: 10. CDR1 and CDR2 from the germline V gene are ENHRY and SYGVKD. The CDR3 totals 16 residues. Here the CDR3 reads CAISATWVGGSYEQYF. CDR3 DNA sequence: TGTGCCATCAGTGCGACTTGGGTGGGGGGGTCCTACGAGCAGTACTTC.

CDR3 region: CASRGLAEYNEQFF. The CDR3 bases are TGTGCCAGCAGAGGACTAGCGGAGTACAATGAGCAGTTCTTC. This chain links TRBV2 with TRBJ2-1, with 10 bases matching TRBD2. The CDR3 covers 14 residues. V shed 6 bases and J 4 bases; nucleotides not matched to a gene: 3. Germline V lookup: CDR1 SNHLY, CDR2 FYNNEI.

The V and J genes are TRBV9 and TRBJ2-7, with TRBD1 matching over 7 bases. V lost 4 bases and J lost 3; bases outside the gene matches: 7. Germline V gives CDR1 SGDLS, CDR2 YYNGEE. This CDR3 spans 14 amino acids. DNA for the CDR3: TGTGCCAGCAGCCCCCAAGGGACAGACTACGAGCAGTACTTC. It specifies CASSPQGTDYEQYF.

The V gene is TRBV7-3, the J gene TRBJ2-1, with D hard to call. In germline, CDR1 is SGHTA, CDR2 FQGTGA. The CDR3 has 15 residues. V dropped 2 bases and J dropped 0 bases, with 8 bases sitting between them. As DNA, the CDR3 is TGTGCCAGCAGCTTAGAGCGACCCTCCTACAATGAGCAGTTCTTC. This encodes CASSLERPSYNEQFF.

The chain uses TRBV18 and TRBJ2-7; 8 bases match TRBD1. The ends lost 4 bases at V and 1 base at J; junction bases unmatched: 3. Germline V CDR1 and CDR2: KGHSH, LQKENI. The CDR3 contains 14 residues. Here the CDR3 reads CASSQDRDSYEQYF. The CDR3 DNA sequence: TGTGCCAGCTCACAGGACAGGGATTCCTACGAGCAGTACTTC.

The chain combines TRBV7-9 with TRBJ1-4; D not resolved. Trimming removed 1 base at V and 1 base at J, with 7 bases between. This CDR3 comprises 15 residues. Germline V gene lookup returns CDR1 SEHNR and CDR2 FQNEAQ (reference sequence). The CDR3, as DNA: TGTGCCAGCAGCTTAGGGCTCGTAACTAATGAAAAACTGTTTTTT. Translated: CASSLGLVTNEKLFF. Combining the CDR3 with reference TRBV7-9 and TRBJ1-4 gives the whole variable domain DTGVSQNPRHKITKRGQNVTFRCDPISEHNRLYWYRQTLGQGPEFLTYFQNEAQLEKSRLLSDRFSAERPKGSFSTLEIQRTEQGDSAMYLCASSLGLVTNEKLFFGSGTQLSVL.